Listed below are T cell receptor beta chains from one sample, sequenced in a study of CD8 T cells in ankylosing spondylitis. TCRdb called the 5' RACE reads again in MiXCR, with one record for every CDR3 protein. This sample has under 450,000 distinct CDR3 sequences; 17% occur once, and the top ten carry approximately 1%. Specimen: blood, either unsorted or a sorted T cell fraction (not recorded which). The receptors here all came from a male donor with ankylosing spondylitis. CDR3s include the opening cysteine and the closing phenylalanine or tryptophan. The D gene is left open where the match is weak. Clone size is stated in some rows and not others, as once, few, many or a class when expanded.

d_gene: .; v_gene: TRBV20-1; j_gene: TRBJ1-1; abundance: .; CDR3aa: CSAPVGGGAFF; CDR3nt: TGCAGTGCCCCGGTGGGGGGGGGAGCTTTCTTT
d_gene: TRBD1; v_gene: TRBV9; j_gene: TRBJ1-2; abundance: .; CDR3aa: CASSVATTGGPYGYTF; CDR3nt: TGTGCCAGCAGCGTTGCTACGACAGGGGGACCCTATGGCTACACCTTC
d_gene: .; v_gene: TRBV3-1; j_gene: TRBJ1-6; abundance: .; CDR3aa: CASSRRGGDSPLHF; CDR3nt: TGTGCCAGCAGCCGAAGAGGGGGGGATTCACCCCTCCACTTT
d_gene: .; v_gene: TRBV4-2; j_gene: TRBJ1-4; abundance: .; CDR3aa: CASSVEGNSDEKLFF; CDR3nt: TGTGCCAGCAGTGTCGAGGGGAATTCAGATGAAAAACTGTTTTTT
d_gene: TRBD2; v_gene: TRBV30; j_gene: TRBJ2-3; abundance: .; CDR3aa: CAWLAGGPWDTQYF; CDR3nt: TGTGCCTGGCTAGCGGGAGGGCCCTGGGATACGCAGTATTTT
d_gene: .; v_gene: TRBV5-1; j_gene: TRBJ1-4; abundance: few; CDR3aa: CASSFGTNEKLFF; CDR3nt: TGCGCCAGCAGCTTTGGAACTAATGAAAAACTGTTTTTT
d_gene: TRBD1; v_gene: TRBV3-1; j_gene: TRBJ1-3; abundance: .; CDR3aa: CASSPRTGLDTIYF; CDR3nt: TGTGCCAGCAGCCCCCGGACAGGGTTAGACACCATATATTTT
d_gene: .; v_gene: TRBV4-3; j_gene: TRBJ2-7; abundance: few; CDR3aa: CASSQGPWDGRDAYEQYF; CDR3nt: TGCGCCAGCAGCCAAGGTCCATGGGACGGCAGGGACGCCTACGAGCAGTACTTC
d_gene: .; v_gene: TRBV12-3/TRBV12-4; j_gene: TRBJ2-5; abundance: .; CDR3aa: CASSFIATQETQYF; CDR3nt: TGTGCCAGCAGTTTTATAGCTACCCAAGAGACCCAGTACTTC
d_gene: TRBD1; v_gene: TRBV12-3/TRBV12-4; j_gene: TRBJ2-3; abundance: many; CDR3aa: CASSYRTGSTDTQYF; CDR3nt: TGTGCCAGCAGCTACCGGACAGGGAGCACAGATACGCAGTATTTT
d_gene: .; v_gene: TRBV3-1; j_gene: TRBJ2-7; abundance: few; CDR3aa: CASSQNPVGSYEQYF; CDR3nt: TGTGCCAGCAGCCAAAACCCGGTGGGCTCCTACGAGCAGTACTTC
d_gene: .; v_gene: TRBV20-1; j_gene: TRBJ2-1; abundance: .; CDR3aa: CSARPPGNEQFF; CDR3nt: TGCAGTGCTAGGCCCCCTGGTAATGAGCAGTTCTTC
d_gene: .; v_gene: TRBV7-9; j_gene: TRBJ2-5; abundance: once; CDR3aa: CASSLDRTRGQTQYF; CDR3nt: TGTGCCAGCAGCTTAGACCGTACACGGGGTCAGACCCAGTACTTC
d_gene: TRBD2; v_gene: TRBV5-1; j_gene: TRBJ2-7; abundance: few; CDR3aa: CASSQTAGAIYEQYF; CDR3nt: TGCGCCAGCAGCCAGACAGCGGGAGCAATCTACGAGCAGTACTTC
d_gene: .; v_gene: TRBV7-2; j_gene: TRBJ2-7; abundance: .; CDR3aa: CASSAWEQGSPYEQYF; CDR3nt: TGTGCCAGCAGCGCATGGGAACAGGGATCCCCCTACGAGCAGTACTTC
d_gene: .; v_gene: TRBV5-1; j_gene: TRBJ1-3; abundance: .; CDR3aa: CASSRDTFSGNTIYF; CDR3nt: TGCGCCAGCAGCAGAGACACCTTCTCTGGAAACACCATATATTTT
d_gene: TRBD1; v_gene: TRBV6-1; j_gene: TRBJ1-6; abundance: .; CDR3aa: CASRSPTGAGSYNSPLHF; CDR3nt: TGTGCCAGCAGATCGCCTACAGGGGCCGGCTCCTATAATTCACCCCTCCACTTT
d_gene: .; v_gene: TRBV20-1; j_gene: TRBJ1-2; abundance: .; CDR3aa: CSARDPRGNYGYTF; CDR3nt: TGCAGTGCTAGAGATCCCAGGGGAAACTATGGCTACACCTTC
d_gene: TRBD1; v_gene: TRBV6-5; j_gene: TRBJ1-2; abundance: .; CDR3aa: CASTRQGDGYTF; CDR3nt: TGTGCCAGCACTCGACAGGGTGATGGCTACACCTTC
d_gene: TRBD2; v_gene: TRBV20-1; j_gene: TRBJ2-1; abundance: many; CDR3aa: CSATSGRLVGEQFF; CDR3nt: TGCAGTGCTACTAGCGGGAGATTGGTGGGTGAGCAGTTCTTC
d_gene: TRBD2; v_gene: TRBV20-1; j_gene: TRBJ2-3; abundance: .; CDR3aa: CSARVSGGAVTDTQYF; CDR3nt: TGCAGTGCTAGAGTAAGCGGGGGGGCGGTCACAGATACGCAGTATTTT
d_gene: TRBD2; v_gene: TRBV5-1; j_gene: TRBJ2-3; abundance: .; CDR3aa: CASSIGLAGTRTDTQYF; CDR3nt: TGCGCCAGCAGTATTGGACTAGCGGGCACTCGCACAGATACGCAGTATTTT
d_gene: .; v_gene: TRBV7-9; j_gene: TRBJ1-4; abundance: many; CDR3aa: CASSLLGGDGEKLFF; CDR3nt: TGTGCCAGCAGCCTTCTTGGGGGAGACGGGGAAAAACTGTTTTTT
d_gene: .; v_gene: TRBV2; j_gene: TRBJ2-5; abundance: .; CDR3aa: CASREPLETQYF; CDR3nt: TGTGCCAGCAGGGAGCCCCTGGAGACCCAGTACTTC
d_gene: TRBD1; v_gene: TRBV4-2; j_gene: TRBJ2-2; abundance: few; CDR3aa: CASSLVGQGRAGELFF; CDR3nt: TGTGCCAGCAGCCTAGTGGGACAGGGGAGGGCCGGGGAGCTGTTTTTT